The 9 T cell receptor beta chains presented below share a single source sample, sequenced in a study of blood T cell repertoires in COVID-19. The protocol was immunoSEQ multiplex PCR, while the TCRdb copy is restricted to in-frame clones and leaves out a portion. The repertoire holds approximately 97,000 clones, with almost 90% as singletons. The sequencing input was peripheral blood. The receptors were sampled from a man aged 45 to 65 with COVID-19, enrolled during active disease.

CDR3 amino acids: CASSLWPGGGYGYTF. CDR3 DNA: TGTGCCAGCAGTTTATGGCCTGGCGGGGGATATGGCTACACCTTC. The chain carries TRBV28 and TRBJ1-2; D may be TRBD1 (5 bases). Germline assignment: CDR1 MDHEN and CDR2 SYDVKM. V was pared by 0 bases and J by 5 bases, with 13 bases between. This CDR3 is 15 amino acids long.

This chain uses TRBV15 with TRBJ2-2; 13 nucleotides agree with TRBD2. After removal of 6 bases from V and 0 bases from J, the junction contained 7 bases not matched to a gene. There are 18 residues in the CDR3. From germline, CDR1 is LNHNV and CDR2 YYDKDF (reference sequence). The CDR3 DNA sequence: TGTGCCACCAGTGGGGGACTAGCGGGGCGATCGAACACCGGGGAGCTGTTTTTT. It encodes CATSGGLAGRSNTGELFF.

The chain combines TRBV4-2 with TRBJ1-2; unclear D gene. CDR3 length: 16 residues. The germline V gene encodes CDR1 LGHNA and CDR2 YNFKEQ. Trimming stripped 3 bases from V and 7 bases from J, with 21 bases between. CDR3 residues: CASSHTGGLGSGGYTF. The DNA for the CDR3 is TGTGCCAGCAGCCATACCGGAGGACTGGGATCGGGTGGCTACACCTTC.

The chain joins TRBV19 to TRBJ2-7; 7 bases line up with TRBD1. This CDR3 comprises 16 residues. V was clipped by 4 bases and J by 2 bases; unmatched bases: 11. CDR1 is LNHDA and CDR2 is SQIVND in the germline V gene (reference sequence). CDR3 nucleotides: TGTGCCAGTAGTAGACTATTGGGACAGTCAACCTACGAGCAGTACTTC. Protein: CASSRLLGQSTYEQYF.

J is TRBJ1-2 and V is TRBV29-1, with 7 positions matching TRBD1. The CDR3 extends over 15 amino acids. Germline CDR1 SQVTM, CDR2 ANQGSEA. The V gene end was trimmed by 6 bases and the J gene end by 4 bases; junction bases not matched to a gene: 14. CDR3 bases: TGCAGCGTAGCTGAGGATGGAGGGGGCTTCTATGGCTACACCTTC. This encodes CSVAEDGGGFYGYTF.

The table lists this clone with a count of one. The rearrangement joins TRBV27 to TRBJ1-3; no definite D call. Germline V gene sequence: CDR1 MNHEY, CDR2 SMNVEV (reference sequence). This CDR3 spans 14 amino acids. V was clipped by 8 bases and J by 0 bases, with 11 bases between them. CDR3 bases: TGTGCCAGCCGCCCCACGAGCTCTGGAAACACCATATATTTT. Translated: CASRPTSSGNTIYF.

The chain recombines TRBV6-6 with TRBJ1-2; TRBD1 agrees at 9 bases. The germline V gene has CDR1 MNHNY and CDR2 SVGAGI (reference sequence). The CDR3 contains 13 residues. The junction had 5 bases not matched to a gene; V was cut back by 5 bases and J by 7 bases. The CDR3 loop reads CASSVQGAAGYTF. The CDR3 nucleotides are TGTGCCAGCAGTGTACAGGGGGCGGCTGGCTACACCTTC.

The chain has TRBV30 and TRBJ1-4; 9 positions agree with TRBD1. The J segment lost 6 bases and the V segment lost 0 bases, leaving 5 bases of the junction unmatched. CDR1 is GTSNPN and CDR2 is SVGIG in the germline V gene (reference sequence). The CDR3 spans 15 residues. The CDR3 bases are TGTGCCTGGAGTGTACCGGGACAGGGTTATGAAAAACTGTTTTTT. Translation: CAWSVPGQGYEKLFF. The complete variable domain, with remaining parts taken from reference TRBV30 and TRBJ1-4, reads SQTIHQWPATLVQPVGSPLSLECTVEGTSNPNLYWYRQAAGRGLQLLFYSVGIGQISSEVPQNLSASRPQDRQFILSSKKLLLSDSGFYLCAWSVPGQGYEKLFFGSGTQLSVL.

The chain joins TRBV28 to TRBJ1-2; TRBD1 is a possible D gene (5 bases). Germline assignment: CDR1 MDHEN and CDR2 SYDVKM. The CDR3 is made up of 16 amino acids. Trimming removed 5 bases at V and 0 bases at J, with 16 bases between. DNA for the CDR3: TGTGCCAGCAGTCTAAACACGGGACTATCTAACTATGGCTACACCTTC. Amino acid sequence: CASSLNTGLSNYGYTF.